This TCR beta chain stems from a study of blood T cell repertoires in COVID-19. Overall study: COVID-19 samples, acute and convalescent, were from the United States, Italy and Spain. Nucleic acid was either cDNA or gDNA, and it came from T cells, B-cell-depleted T cells, or PBMCs.

In the original processing: Estimated nucleated cell counts came from reference gene primer amplification. Sequencing was performed with immunoSEQ multiplex PCR; in TCRdb, only in-frame clones are kept and a portion is missing. V and J calls and clone size come straight from that table; D and trimming were deduced from the DNA. Of roughly 300,000 clones in the sample, 89% were seen once. This CDR3 comprises 14 residues. Trimming removed 6 bases from V and 5 bases from J, with 16 bases in between. Germline V gene lookup returns CDR1 SNHLY and CDR2 FYNNEI. The sequence derives from a man aged 18 to 30 who had recovered from COVID-19. The sequencing input was peripheral blood. This sequence joins TRBV2 and TRBJ1-2; D perhaps matches TRBD1 (6 bases). The CDR3 region has the DNA TGTGCCAGCAGGGGCCAGGGGATGGCTTATGGCTACACCTTC. This gives the protein CASRGQGMAYGYTF.